This is a list of T cell receptor beta chains from one sample in a study of T-cell reconstitution after alpha-beta-depleted transplantation in children. TCRdb re-analysed the PCR reads in MiXCR, keeping a single row per CDR3 protein. The profile covers 900,000 or so distinct CDR3 sequences, with 15% to 20% appearing a single time and just under 5% taken by the ten largest. Sequenced here: PBMCs, mostly from graft donor cells, sampled 360 days after TCRalphabeta/CD19-depleted stem cell transplant. The receptors stem from a male patient younger than 18 who had a stem cell transplant for acute lymphoblastic leukemia, so the T cells may come from the graft donor. Both conserved end residues are part of each CDR3. Each record gives: D gene, clone size, J gene, V gene, CDR3 DNA, CDR3 protein. D genes are given only for firm matches. A clone size is listed for some rows: how often the clone was seen (once, few, many), or a class if it is expanded.

D gene: NA
clone size: NA
J gene: TRBJ2-1
V gene: TRBV14
CDR3 DNA: TGTGCCAGCAGCCCGAACGGTTTAGGGCAGTTCTTC
CDR3 protein: CASSPNGLGQFF

D gene: TRBD2
clone size: few
J gene: TRBJ2-1
V gene: TRBV2
CDR3 DNA: TGTGCCAGCACCGACCTCAGCGGGAGGGTGCAGTTCTTC
CDR3 protein: CASTDLSGRVQFF

D gene: NA
clone size: NA
J gene: TRBJ2-3
V gene: TRBV29-1
CDR3 DNA: TGCAGCGTTGATGGCGCGAGCACAGATACGCAGTATTTT
CDR3 protein: CSVDGASTDTQYF

D gene: TRBD2
clone size: NA
J gene: TRBJ2-1
V gene: TRBV9
CDR3 DNA: TGTGCCAGCAGCGTAGATACTAGCGGAAATGAGCAGTTCTTC
CDR3 protein: CASSVDTSGNEQFF

D gene: NA
clone size: few
J gene: TRBJ2-3
V gene: TRBV5-5
CDR3 DNA: TGTGCCAGCAGACTGGAGGGCCGGGGCACAGATACGCAGTATTTT
CDR3 protein: CASRLEGRGTDTQYF

D gene: NA
clone size: few
J gene: TRBJ2-1
V gene: TRBV7-9
CDR3 DNA: TGTGCCAGCAGCTTAAAGGGGGGAGGCCATGAGCAGTTCTTC
CDR3 protein: CASSLKGGGHEQFF

D gene: TRBD1
clone size: NA
J gene: TRBJ1-2
V gene: TRBV5-4
CDR3 DNA: TGTGCCAGCAGCGATTGGACAGGATTCTATGGCTACACCTTC
CDR3 protein: CASSDWTGFYGYTF

D gene: TRBD1
clone size: few
J gene: TRBJ1-1
V gene: TRBV12-3/TRBV12-4
CDR3 DNA: TGTGCCAGCAGTTTAGCGCAAGGGACAGCTAAACCAGGGGGAACTGAAGCTTTCTTT
CDR3 protein: CASSLAQGTAKPGGTEAFF

D gene: NA
clone size: NA
J gene: TRBJ2-1
V gene: TRBV24-1
CDR3 DNA: TGTGCCACCAGTGATTTTACAGGGAGGGGAACCTACAATGAGCAGTTCTTC
CDR3 protein: CATSDFTGRGTYNEQFF

D gene: NA
clone size: NA
J gene: TRBJ2-3
V gene: TRBV7-8
CDR3 DNA: TGTGCCAGCAGCTTAGACAGGACTCCCACAGATACGCAGTATTTT
CDR3 protein: CASSLDRTPTDTQYF

D gene: TRBD1
clone size: many
J gene: TRBJ2-1
V gene: TRBV12-3/TRBV12-4
CDR3 DNA: TGTGCCAGCAGTTTAGACAGGGGGAGGTACAATGAGCAGTTCTTC
CDR3 protein: CASSLDRGRYNEQFF

D gene: NA
clone size: NA
J gene: TRBJ1-5
V gene: TRBV15
CDR3 DNA: TGTGCCACCAGCAGAGATCGGCGAAATCAGCCCCAGCATTTT
CDR3 protein: CATSRDRRNQPQHF

D gene: NA
clone size: NA
J gene: TRBJ2-1
V gene: TRBV11-1
CDR3 DNA: TGTGCCAGCAGCTTAGCACCAAACCGGGACAATGAGCAGTTCTTC
CDR3 protein: CASSLAPNRDNEQFF

D gene: NA
clone size: NA
J gene: TRBJ2-1
V gene: TRBV2
CDR3 DNA: TGTGCCAGCAGTGAGGTGGGAGGCCCCTACAATGAGCAGTTCTTC
CDR3 protein: CASSEVGGPYNEQFF

D gene: TRBD1
clone size: NA
J gene: TRBJ2-3
V gene: TRBV4-2
CDR3 DNA: TGTGCCAGCAGCCCCGGGACAGGGGGGATGTTAGCGGGAACCGGGGGATTGACAGATACGCAGTATTTT
CDR3 protein: CASSPGTGGMLAGTGGLTDTQYF

D gene: TRBD2
clone size: few
J gene: TRBJ2-1
V gene: TRBV27
CDR3 DNA: TGTGCCAGCGGGGGACTAGCGGCCCAAAGGGGCAATGAGCAGTTCTTC
CDR3 protein: CASGGLAAQRGNEQFF

D gene: TRBD1
clone size: few
J gene: TRBJ1-5
V gene: TRBV20-1
CDR3 DNA: TGCAGTGCCCCTGGGACAGAGTCCAATCAGCCCCAGCATTTT
CDR3 protein: CSAPGTESNQPQHF